This TCR beta chain was documented in a study of blood T cell repertoires in COVID-19 (dated by TCRdb to the early 2020s). A note on the overall study: Collaborator samples came from the United States, Italy and Spain and covered acute and convalescent phases of COVID-19. The prospective study material was composed of cDNA or gDNA derived from T cells, B-cell-depleted T cells, or PBMCs. Deeply sampled blood TCRbeta repertoires from subjects exposed to, actively infected with, or recovered from COVID-19 were included in the dataset. A freely available public database, intended as a resource for researchers studying the immune response to SARS-CoV-2, is where the repertoires were released. Samples were obtained from the ongoing ImmuneRACE study (first 160 participants) and from 1,254 subjects provided by 6 global collaborators. The sample metadata nearly always contained a de-identified subject ID, COVID-19 status, age in years and sex. Where HLA class I and class II types were available, the types were taken from metadata supplied by the sample provider, not from assay-based typing. Overall results and qualifications from the work: The amount of clinical and demographic metadata varied by source and participant and was provided uncurated.

Enrolling through a virtual design, the prospective study's participants ranged in age from about 18 to 100 years and lived across some 23 United States geographic areas. In the prospective study, cohorts were assigned on the basis of participant-reported clinical history obtained from a screening survey and a study questionnaire. For ImmuneRACE Cohort 3, a participant was defined as recovered based on two consecutive negative NP/OP PCR tests, clearance by a healthcare professional, or resolution of symptoms. Each participant in the prospective study had whole blood, serum and a nasopharyngeal or oropharyngeal swab collected by mobile phlebotomists. Participants in the prospective study had the option to provide additional blood draws and questionnaires over a 2-month period. Prospective study blood samples were shipped either frozen or at room temperature before DNA extraction. V trim: 0 bases; J trim: 7 bases; unmatched bases: 10. The germline V gene (reference sequence) provides CDR1 SGHNT and CDR2 YYREEE. From its cysteine to its phenylalanine, the CDR3 spans 16 amino acids. Solely the CDR3 DNA is kept, with 48 bases framed from the first base.

Concerning this clone: Its specific antigen is unknown. Per-base quality was not reported, and no clone a single base away is much larger than it.

The immunoSEQ Assay, a bias-controlled multiplex PCR, was used to amplify TCRbeta CDR3 regions from genomic DNA. Under the source paper's analysis protocol: Within the assay, amplification of reference gene primers was used to estimate how many nucleated cells each sample contained. To quantify the absolute abundance of each unique TCRbeta CDR3 rearrangement, sequence reads were collapsed and filtered. For each sample, productive Simpson clonality was calculated by taking the square root of Simpson's diversity index across productive rearrangements. Drawn from immuneACCESS, this table holds only the in-frame rearrangements with V and J called that TCRdb kept. Clones are partly lost; checked studies trace under half to an unresolved V gene and leave the rest unexplained. V and J calls and clone size follow that table, whereas D and trimming were derived from the DNA. The sample contains approximately 300,000 clones, nearly 90% of them found a single time. The top ten constitute 5.5% to 7% of the sample.

The V and J genes are TRBV5-4 and TRBJ2-1, and 7 junctional nucleotides match TRBD1. What was sequenced was PBMCs or T cells enriched from blood (not recorded which). This clonotype originated in a woman younger than 45 who had recovered from COVID-19. The bases read TGTGCCAGCAGCTTGGGTCTAGGGGGCGTTCGGAATGAGCAGTTCTTC. This codes for CASSLGLGGVRNEQFF.